One and the same sample provided the 19 T cell receptor beta chains below, sequenced in a study of PD-1 blockade in classical Hodgkin lymphoma (dated by TCRdb to 2018 to 2021). What the time point label conveys for this sample: cycle 4 day 1 (C4D1), after less than 7 weeks of nivolumab. Every trial patient had relapsed following autologous stem cell transplantation, and prior brentuximab vedotin exposure was what differed among cohorts A, B and C. A Miltenyi CD8+ T cell isolation kit was used for magnetic negative selection to purify CD8+ T cells from thawed PBMCs. The library was generated by the immunoSEQ multiplex PCR assay. This is the immuneACCESS table as TCRdb keeps it, with only in-frame sequences that have V and J called. A part of the clones is gone; compared with another copy, unresolved V genes explain less than half, and the rest is unexplained. A total of around 21,000 clones appear in this sample, approximately 90% of them only once. The ten largest make up roughly 5% of the sample.

The material was CD8+ T cells from blood, obtained before the fourth cycle of nivolumab. The receptors were gathered from a human donor with classical Hodgkin lymphoma.

This sequence joins TRBV9 and TRBJ2-7; the match to TRBD2 covers 13 bases. The trim removed 4 bases at V and 5 bases at J, leaving 6 bases unmatched. Germline V CDR1 and CDR2: SGDLS, YYNGEE. This CDR3 has 15 residues. In DNA, the CDR3 is TGTGCCAGCAGCCCCCGGACTAGCGGGAGTGACGAGCAGTACTTC. As protein: CASSPRTSGSDEQYF.

The chain links TRBV5-1 to TRBJ1-1; D not resolved. V lost 2 bases and J 1 base, leaving 6 bases between the germline ends. This CDR3 is built from 13 residues. Per the germline V gene, CDR1 is SGHRS and CDR2 is YFSETQ. Written as DNA, the CDR3 is TGCGCCAGCAGCTTACGGGGGAACACTGAAGCTTTCTTT. Protein sequence: CASSLRGNTEAFF.

The chain combines TRBV29-1 with TRBJ2-7; 9 nucleotides line up with TRBD1. Losses at the gene ends were 7 bases for V and 3 bases for J; bases not matched to a gene: 25. Germline lookup yields CDR1 SQVTM and CDR2 ANQGSEA. This CDR3 is 19 amino acids long. The CDR3 reads CSAGTGSGTGRSGYYEQYF. The CDR3 DNA follows: TGCAGCGCCGGGACTGGCTCCGGGACAGGGCGCTCCGGCTACTACGAGCAGTACTTC.

This clone was counted a single time. This chain joins TRBV11-2 and TRBJ1-1; TRBD1 might be the D (6 bases). V was cut by 3 bases and J by 2 bases, with 10 bases left in between. Germline assignment: CDR1 SGHAT and CDR2 FQNNGV. The CDR3 loop spans 14 amino acids. CDR3 residues: CASSFDRRNTEAFF. The CDR3 DNA sequence: TGTGCCAGCAGCTTCGACAGGCGAAACACTGAAGCTTTCTTT.

The chain carries TRBV28 and TRBJ2-4; TRBD2 matches 9 bases. Germline trimming cut 8 bases from V and 1 base from J; bases unmatched to any gene: 9. The germline V gene has CDR1 MDHEN and CDR2 SYDVKM. The CDR3 spans 16 residues. CDR3: CASGSGGVTAKNIQYF. CDR3 sequence (DNA): TGTGCCAGCGGTAGCGGGGGAGTGACTGCCAAAAACATTCAGTACTTC.

This chain links TRBV5-1 with TRBJ2-7, with 7 bases aligning to TRBD2. CDR1 is SGHRS, CDR2 YFSETQ, per germline. Trimming took 0 bases from V and 1 from J; bases not matched to a gene: 4. The CDR3 contains 15 residues. The CDR3 DNA reads as TGCGCCAGCAGCTTGGTACTAGCGTCTTCCTACGAGCAGTACTTC. Translated: CASSLVLASSYEQYF.

The V and J genes are TRBV4-2 and TRBJ2-3, with 7 bases identical to TRBD2. This CDR3 contains 16 residues. The V and J ends lost 1 base and 1 base, in that order; junction bases with no gene match: 5. CDR1 LGHNA and CDR2 YNFKEQ come from the germline V gene. CDR3 DNA: TGTGCCAGCAGCCAAGGATCTAGCGGAGGCACAGATACGCAGTATTTT. Residues: CASSQGSSGGTDTQYF.

CDR3 bases: TGTGCCAGCAGCCCGAGGGTGTCGGGCACTGAAGCTTTCTTT. This codes for CASSPRVSGTEAFF. This chain links TRBV5-4 with TRBJ1-1; D is uncertain. Germline assignment: CDR1 SGHNT and CDR2 YYREEE (reference sequence). The CDR3 totals 14 residues. The V end was cut by 4 bases, the J end by 4 bases, with 14 bases between.

The chain has TRBV10-3 and TRBJ1-4; D is undetermined. The V gene's germline CDR1 is ENHRY and CDR2 SYGVKD. The CDR3 has 12 amino acids. Trimming took 3 bases from V and 8 from J, leaving 7 bases between them. This CDR3 reads CAISDGEEKLFF. CDR3 in DNA: TGTGCCATCAGTGATGGGGAGGAAAAACTGTTTTTT.

The V and J genes are TRBV30 and TRBJ2-5, with D possibly being TRBD1 (6 bases). The J call is in doubt because the DNA end fits TRBJ2-7 better. The CDR3 runs 14 residues. The germline CDR1 and CDR2 sequences are GTSNPN and SVGIG (reference sequence). The CDR3: CAWSVQGQMYEQYF. The CDR3 DNA reads TGTGCCTGGAGTGTACAGGGACAAATGTACGAGCAGTACTTC.

The chain combines TRBV4-1 with TRBJ2-7, with 9 bases matching TRBD2. Trimming took 1 base from V and 5 from J; bases not matched to a gene: 9. Germline loops: CDR1 MGHRA, CDR2 YSYEKL. CDR3 length: 16 residues. CDR3 loop: CASSQVASGRQDEQYF. The CDR3 bases are TGCGCCAGCAGCCAAGTTGCCAGCGGGAGGCAAGACGAGCAGTACTTC.

The genes are TRBV28 and TRBJ2-7; TRBD1 agrees at 7 bases. Germline V CDR1 and CDR2: MDHEN, SYDVKM. With 5 bases clipped from V and 4 bases from J, the junction kept 5 bases outside the gene matches. The CDR3 consists of 13 residues. The CDR3 bases are TGTGCCAGCAGTCAAACAGGGGAGTACGAGCAGTACTTC. Its translation is CASSQTGEYEQYF.

This chain links TRBV2 with TRBJ1-1; TRBD1 aligns across 9 bases. CDR3 length: 13 residues. CDR1 is SNHLY, CDR2 FYNNEI, per germline. With V trimmed by 8 bases and J by 3 bases, 4 bases remained unmatched. CDR3 bases: TGTGCCAGCTGGGACAGGGTTGACACTGAAGCTTTCTTT. This encodes CASWDRVDTEAFF.

Remarks on this clone: At one boundary the junction diverges from the germline segment, which might be a read error. The rearrangement links TRBV29-1 to TRBJ1-5; perhaps TRBD1 as D (5 bases). Germline loops: CDR1 SQVTM, CDR2 ANQGSEA. The CDR3 consists of 12 residues. The CDR3 reads CSVEGVDQPQHF. Written as DNA, the CDR3 is TGCAGCGTGGAAGGGGTGGATCAGCCCCAGCATTTT.

Remarks on this clone: Given the absence of the conserved phenylalanine or tryptophan at the CDR3 end, a read error is likely. V usage is TRBV27 and J usage is TRBJ1-2; perhaps TRBD1 as D (6 bases). The germline CDR1 and CDR2 sequences are MNHEY and SMNVEV (reference sequence). V lost 6 bases and J lost 8, with 10 bases in between. The CDR3 covers 11 residues. CDR3 sequence: CASSGDKGYTL. The CDR3 DNA sequence: TGTGCCAGCAGCGGGGACAAAGGCTACACCCTC.

This CDR3 reads CASIIQPSFYEQYF. The DNA for the CDR3 is TGTGCCAGCATCATACAGCCCAGTTTCTACGAGCAGTACTTC. The chain has TRBV2 and TRBJ2-7; D is unclear. The CDR3 loop spans 14 amino acids. The germline V gene has CDR1 SNHLY and CDR2 FYNNEI. Trimming left V 7 bases short and J 3 bases short, with 16 bases between.

This clone was counted a few times. Here the CDR3 reads CASSQDFWGLGTEAFF. The CDR3 DNA follows: TGCGCCAGCAGCCAAGATTTCTGGGGGCTGGGCACTGAAGCTTTCTTT. The rearrangement uses TRBV4-1 and TRBJ1-1; tentative D call: TRBD1 (6 bases). Germline V gene data show CDR1 as MGHRA and CDR2 as YSYEKL. The CDR3 is made up of 16 amino acids. V gave up 0 bases and J gave up 4 bases, with 15 bases separating them.

This rearrangement joins TRBV13 to TRBJ2-3; D is tentatively TRBD1 or TRBD2 (5 bases each). Germline CDR1 reads PRHDT; CDR2 reads FYEKMQ (reference sequence). The CDR3 length is 15 residues. The V and J ends lost 3 bases and 3 bases respectively, with 13 bases between them. CDR3 loop: CASSLWDEATDTQYF. DNA of the CDR3: TGTGCCAGCAGCTTGTGGGACGAAGCGACAGATACGCAGTATTTT.

With regard to this clone: Other DNA sequences in this specimen translate into the identical CDR3. V usage is TRBV28 and J usage is TRBJ1-1; D gene uncertain. The length of the CDR3 is 12 residues. V was cut by 2 bases and J by 2 bases, with 3 bases left in between. Germline loops: CDR1 MDHEN, CDR2 SYDVKM. CDR3 bases: TGTGCCAGCAGTTTAGGTAACACTGAAGCTTTCTTT. It translates to CASSLGNTEAFF. The full variable domain, with the rest looked up from reference TRBV28 and TRBJ1-1, is DVKVTQSSRYLVKRTGEKVFLECVQDMDHENMFWYRQDPGLGLRLIYFSYDVKMKEKGDIPEGYSVSREKKERFSLILESASTNQTSMYLCASSLGNTEAFFGQGTRLTVV.